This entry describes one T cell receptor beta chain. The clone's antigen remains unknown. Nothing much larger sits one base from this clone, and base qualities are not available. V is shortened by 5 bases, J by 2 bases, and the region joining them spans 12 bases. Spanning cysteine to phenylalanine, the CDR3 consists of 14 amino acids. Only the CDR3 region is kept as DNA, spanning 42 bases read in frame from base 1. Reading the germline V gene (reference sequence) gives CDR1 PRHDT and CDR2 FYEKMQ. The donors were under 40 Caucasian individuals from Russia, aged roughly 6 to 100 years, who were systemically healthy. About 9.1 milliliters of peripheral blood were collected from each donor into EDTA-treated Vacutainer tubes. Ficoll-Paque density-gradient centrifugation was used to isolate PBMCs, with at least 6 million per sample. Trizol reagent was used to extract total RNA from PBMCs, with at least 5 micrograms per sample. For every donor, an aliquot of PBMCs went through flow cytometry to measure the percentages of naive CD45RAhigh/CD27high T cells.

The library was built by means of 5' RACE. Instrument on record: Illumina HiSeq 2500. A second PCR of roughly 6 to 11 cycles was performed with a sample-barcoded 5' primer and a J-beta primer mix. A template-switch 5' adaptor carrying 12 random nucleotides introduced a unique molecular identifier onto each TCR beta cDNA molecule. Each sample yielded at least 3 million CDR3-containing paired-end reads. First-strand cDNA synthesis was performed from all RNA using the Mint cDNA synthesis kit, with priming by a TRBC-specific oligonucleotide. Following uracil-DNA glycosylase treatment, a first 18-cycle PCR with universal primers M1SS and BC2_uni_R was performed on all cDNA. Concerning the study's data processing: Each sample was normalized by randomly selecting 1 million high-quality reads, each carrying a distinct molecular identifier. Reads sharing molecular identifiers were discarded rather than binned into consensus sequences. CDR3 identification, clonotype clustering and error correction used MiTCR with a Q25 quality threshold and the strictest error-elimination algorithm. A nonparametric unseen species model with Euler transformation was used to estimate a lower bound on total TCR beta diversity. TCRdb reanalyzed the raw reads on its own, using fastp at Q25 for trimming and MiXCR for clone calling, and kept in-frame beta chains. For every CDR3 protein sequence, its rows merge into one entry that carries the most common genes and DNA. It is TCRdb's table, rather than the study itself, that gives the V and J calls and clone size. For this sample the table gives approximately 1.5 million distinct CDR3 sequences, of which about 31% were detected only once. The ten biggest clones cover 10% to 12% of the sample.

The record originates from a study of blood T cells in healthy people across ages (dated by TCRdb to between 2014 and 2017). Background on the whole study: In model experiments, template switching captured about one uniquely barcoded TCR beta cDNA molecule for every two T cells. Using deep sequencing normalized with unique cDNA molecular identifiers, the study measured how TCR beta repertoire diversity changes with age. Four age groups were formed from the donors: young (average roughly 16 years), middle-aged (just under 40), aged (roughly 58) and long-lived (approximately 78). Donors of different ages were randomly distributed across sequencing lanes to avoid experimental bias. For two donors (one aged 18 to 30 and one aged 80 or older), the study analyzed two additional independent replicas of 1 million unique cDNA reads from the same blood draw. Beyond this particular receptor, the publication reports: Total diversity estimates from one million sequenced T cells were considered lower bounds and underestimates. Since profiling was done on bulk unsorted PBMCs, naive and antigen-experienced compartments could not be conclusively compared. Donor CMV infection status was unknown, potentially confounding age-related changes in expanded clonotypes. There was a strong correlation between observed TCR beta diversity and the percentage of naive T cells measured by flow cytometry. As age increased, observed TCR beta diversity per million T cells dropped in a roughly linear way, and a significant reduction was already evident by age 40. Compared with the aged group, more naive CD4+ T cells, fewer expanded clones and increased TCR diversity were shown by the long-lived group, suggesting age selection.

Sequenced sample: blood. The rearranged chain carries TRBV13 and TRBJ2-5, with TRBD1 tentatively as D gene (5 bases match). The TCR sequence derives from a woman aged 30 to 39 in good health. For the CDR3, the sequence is CASSERAGQETQYF. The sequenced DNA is TGTGCCAGCAGCGAAAGGGCAGGGCAAGAGACCCAGTACTTC.